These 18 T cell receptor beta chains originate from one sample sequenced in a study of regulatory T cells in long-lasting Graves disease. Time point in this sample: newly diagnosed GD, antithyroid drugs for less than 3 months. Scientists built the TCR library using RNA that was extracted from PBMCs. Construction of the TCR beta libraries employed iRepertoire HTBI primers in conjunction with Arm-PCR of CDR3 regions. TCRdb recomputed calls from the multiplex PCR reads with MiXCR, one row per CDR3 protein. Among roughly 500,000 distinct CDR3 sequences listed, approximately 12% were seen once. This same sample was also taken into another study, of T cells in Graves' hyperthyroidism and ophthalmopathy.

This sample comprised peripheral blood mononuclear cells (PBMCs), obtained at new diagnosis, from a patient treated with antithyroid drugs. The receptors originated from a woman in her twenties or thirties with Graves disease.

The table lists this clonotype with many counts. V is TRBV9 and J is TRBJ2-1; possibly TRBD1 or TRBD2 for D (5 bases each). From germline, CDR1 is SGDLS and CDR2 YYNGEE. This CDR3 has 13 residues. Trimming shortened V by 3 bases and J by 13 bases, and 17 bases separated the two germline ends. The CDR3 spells CASSAGTTFGQFF. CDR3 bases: TGTGCCAGCAGCGCTGGGACCACCTTCGGCCAGTTCTTC.

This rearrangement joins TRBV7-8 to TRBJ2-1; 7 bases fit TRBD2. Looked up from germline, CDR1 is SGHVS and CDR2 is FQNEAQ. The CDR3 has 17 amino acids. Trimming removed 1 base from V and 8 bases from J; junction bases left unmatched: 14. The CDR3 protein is CASSLGRGRENLDEQFF. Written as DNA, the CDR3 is TGTGCCAGCAGCTTAGGCCGCGGGCGGGAGAATTTGGATGAGCAGTTCTTC.

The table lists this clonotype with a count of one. The CDR3 protein is CASSRDSPPYEQYF. In nucleotides, the CDR3 is TGTGCCAGCAGTCGGGACAGTCCACCTTACGAGCAGTACTTC. The chain couples TRBV6-1 to TRBJ2-7; 7 positions agree with TRBD1. Trimming removed 5 bases from V and 4 bases from J; junction bases left unmatched: 8. The CDR3 extends over 14 amino acids. From germline, CDR1 is MNHNS and CDR2 SASEGT.

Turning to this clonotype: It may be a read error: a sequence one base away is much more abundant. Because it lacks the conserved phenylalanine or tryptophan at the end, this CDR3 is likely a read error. The CDR3 sequence: CASSEKGVGNQPQHL. The CDR3, as DNA: TGTGCCAGCAGCGAAAAGGGGGTTGGCAATCAGCCCCAGCATCTT. The genes are TRBV7-2 and TRBJ1-5, with D possibly TRBD1 on 6 matching bases. The germline gives CDR1 SGHTA, CDR2 FQGNSA. V was pared by 5 bases and J by 2 bases, with 13 bases between. CDR3 length: 15 residues.

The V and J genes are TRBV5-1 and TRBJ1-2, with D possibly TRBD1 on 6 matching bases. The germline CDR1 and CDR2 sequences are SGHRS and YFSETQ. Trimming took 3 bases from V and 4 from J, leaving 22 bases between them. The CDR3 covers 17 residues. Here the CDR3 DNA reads TGCGCCAGCAGCTACCGCGCAGGACAGCTTCTCCCCTATGGCTACACCTTC. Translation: CASSYRAGQLLPYGYTF.

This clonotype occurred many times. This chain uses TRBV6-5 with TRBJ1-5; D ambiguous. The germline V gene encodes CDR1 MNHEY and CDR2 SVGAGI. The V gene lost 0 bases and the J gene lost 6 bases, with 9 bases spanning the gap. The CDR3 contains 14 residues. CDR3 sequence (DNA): TGTGCCAGCAGTTACTCCTTCGGTCGTCAGCCCCAGCATTTT. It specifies CASSYSFGRQPQHF.

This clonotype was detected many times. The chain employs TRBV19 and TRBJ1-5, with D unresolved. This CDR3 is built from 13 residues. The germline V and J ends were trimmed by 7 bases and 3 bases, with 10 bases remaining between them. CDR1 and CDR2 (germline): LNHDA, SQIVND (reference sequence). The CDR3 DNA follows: TGTGCCAGTAATATCGGCATCAATCAGCCCCAGCATTTT. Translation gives CASNIGINQPQHF.

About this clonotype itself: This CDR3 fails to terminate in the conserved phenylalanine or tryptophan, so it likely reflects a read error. CDR3 sequence reads: CSVLAGRNTEAFL. The CDR3 bases are TGCAGTGTGTTAGCGGGCCGGAACACTGAAGCTTTCCTT. This chain links TRBV20-1 with TRBJ1-1; D remains unclear. This CDR3 spans 13 amino acids. V lost 7 bases to trimming and J lost 1 base, with 13 bases between them. Germline loops: CDR1 DFQATT, CDR2 SNEGSKA (reference sequence).

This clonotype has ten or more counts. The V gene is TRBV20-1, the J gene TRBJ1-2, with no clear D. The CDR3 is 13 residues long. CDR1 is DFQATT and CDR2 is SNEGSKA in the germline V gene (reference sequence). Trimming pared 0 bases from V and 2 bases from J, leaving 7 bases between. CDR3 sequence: CSARDRLNYGYTF. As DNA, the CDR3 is TGCAGTGCTAGAGATAGGTTGAACTATGGCTACACCTTC.

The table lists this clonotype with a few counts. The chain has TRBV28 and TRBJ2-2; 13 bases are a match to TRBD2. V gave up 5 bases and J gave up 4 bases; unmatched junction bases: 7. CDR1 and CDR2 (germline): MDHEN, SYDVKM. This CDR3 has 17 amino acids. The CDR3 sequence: CASSRTSGSRGTGELFF. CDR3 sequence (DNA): TGTGCCAGCAGTCGGACTAGCGGGAGTAGAGGCACCGGGGAGCTGTTTTTT.

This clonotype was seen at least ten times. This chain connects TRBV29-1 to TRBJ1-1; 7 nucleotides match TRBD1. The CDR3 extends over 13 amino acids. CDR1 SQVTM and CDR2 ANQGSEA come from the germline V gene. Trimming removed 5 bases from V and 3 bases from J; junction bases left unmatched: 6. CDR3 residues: CSVRDSADTEAFF. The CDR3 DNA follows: TGCAGCGTTCGGGACAGTGCAGACACTGAAGCTTTCTTT.

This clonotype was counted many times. As DNA, the CDR3 is TGTGCCAGCCACCCCAGGGGCTCTGGAAACACCATATATTTT. Translated, it gives CASHPRGSGNTIYF. J is TRBJ1-3 and V is TRBV6-2 or TRBV6-3, with D possibly being TRBD1 (6 bases). The CDR3 loop spans 14 amino acids. CDR1 is MNHEY, CDR2 SVGEGT, per germline. With 8 bases removed from V and 0 bases from J, the gap between germline ends came to 11 bases.

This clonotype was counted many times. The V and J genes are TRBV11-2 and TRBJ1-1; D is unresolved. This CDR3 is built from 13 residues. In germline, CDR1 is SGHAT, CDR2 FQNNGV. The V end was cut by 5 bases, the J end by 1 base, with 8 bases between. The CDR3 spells CASSGLGNTEAFF. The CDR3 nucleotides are TGTGCCAGCAGCGGGTTGGGGAACACTGAAGCTTTCTTT.

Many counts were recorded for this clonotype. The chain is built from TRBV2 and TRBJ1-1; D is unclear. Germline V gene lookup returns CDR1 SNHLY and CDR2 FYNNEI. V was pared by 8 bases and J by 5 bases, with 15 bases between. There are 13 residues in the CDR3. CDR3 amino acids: CASFLTDGTEAFF. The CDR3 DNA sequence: TGTGCCAGCTTTTTGACGGATGGGACTGAAGCTTTCTTT.

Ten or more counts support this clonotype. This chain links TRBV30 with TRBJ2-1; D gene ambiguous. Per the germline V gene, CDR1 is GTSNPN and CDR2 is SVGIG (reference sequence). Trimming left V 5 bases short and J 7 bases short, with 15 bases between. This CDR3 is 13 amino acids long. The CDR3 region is CAWRPQRWNEQFF. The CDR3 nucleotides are TGTGCCTGGCGCCCCCAGCGATGGAATGAGCAGTTCTTC.

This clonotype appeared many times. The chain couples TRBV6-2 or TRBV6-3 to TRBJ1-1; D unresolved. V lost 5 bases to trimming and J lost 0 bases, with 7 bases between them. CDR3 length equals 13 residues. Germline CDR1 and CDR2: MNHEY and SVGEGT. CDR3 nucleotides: TGTGCCAGCAGTGCTACGGTGAACACTGAAGCTTTCTTT. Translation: CASSATVNTEAFF.

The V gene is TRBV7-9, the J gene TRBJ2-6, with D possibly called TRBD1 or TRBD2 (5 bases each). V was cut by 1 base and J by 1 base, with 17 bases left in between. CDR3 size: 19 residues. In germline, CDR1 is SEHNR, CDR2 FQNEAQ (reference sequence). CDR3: CASSLDQGARGSGANVLTF. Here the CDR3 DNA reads TGTGCCAGCAGCTTAGATCAGGGAGCAAGGGGTTCTGGGGCCAACGTCCTGACTTTC.

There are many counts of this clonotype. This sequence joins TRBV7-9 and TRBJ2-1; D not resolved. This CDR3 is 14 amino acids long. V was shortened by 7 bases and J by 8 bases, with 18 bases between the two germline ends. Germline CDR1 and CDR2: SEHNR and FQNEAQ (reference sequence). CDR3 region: CASTNPGPPHEQFF. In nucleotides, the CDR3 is TGTGCCAGCACCAACCCCGGACCCCCCCATGAGCAGTTCTTC.